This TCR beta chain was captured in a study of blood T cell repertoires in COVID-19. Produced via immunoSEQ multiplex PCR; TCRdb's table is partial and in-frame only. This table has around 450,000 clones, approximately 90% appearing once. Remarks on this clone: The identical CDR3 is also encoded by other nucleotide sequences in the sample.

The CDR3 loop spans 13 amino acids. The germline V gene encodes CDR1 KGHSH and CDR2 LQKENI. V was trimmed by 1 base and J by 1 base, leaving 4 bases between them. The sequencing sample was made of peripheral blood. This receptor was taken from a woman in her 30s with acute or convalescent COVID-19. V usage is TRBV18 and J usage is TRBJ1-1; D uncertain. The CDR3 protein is CASSPRGNTEAFF. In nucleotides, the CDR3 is TGTGCCAGCTCACCACGCGGGAACACTGAAGCTTTCTTT.